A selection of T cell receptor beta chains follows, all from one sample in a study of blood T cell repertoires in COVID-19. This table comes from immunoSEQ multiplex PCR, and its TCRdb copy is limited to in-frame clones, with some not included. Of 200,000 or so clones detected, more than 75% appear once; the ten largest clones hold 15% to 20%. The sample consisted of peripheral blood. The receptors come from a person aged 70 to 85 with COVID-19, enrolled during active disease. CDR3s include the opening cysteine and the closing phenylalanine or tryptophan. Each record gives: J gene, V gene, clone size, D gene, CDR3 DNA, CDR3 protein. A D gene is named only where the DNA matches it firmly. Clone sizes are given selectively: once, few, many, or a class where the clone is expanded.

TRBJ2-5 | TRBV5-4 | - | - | TGTGCCAGCAGCTTGGCGGTACAAGAGACCCAGTACTTC | CASSLAVQETQYF
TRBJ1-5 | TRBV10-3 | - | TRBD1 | TGTGCCATCAGTGAGACAGGGGGCATGAAATCCAATCAGCCCCAGCATTTT | CAISETGGMKSNQPQHF
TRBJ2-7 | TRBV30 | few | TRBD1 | TGTGCCTGGAGTACTGAGGGGGACAGGAGCTACGAGCAGTACTTC | CAWSTEGDRSYEQYF
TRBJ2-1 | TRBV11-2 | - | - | TGTGCCAGCAGCTTAGATAACGGTAGCGGAGTCTACTCCTACAATGAGCAGTTCTTC | CASSLDNGSGVYSYNEQFF
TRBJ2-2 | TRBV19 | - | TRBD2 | TGTGCCAGTATCGGGACTAGCCAAAACACCGGGGAGCTGTTTTTT | CASIGTSQNTGELFF
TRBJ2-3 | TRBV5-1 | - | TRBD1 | TGCGCCAGCAGCCCTTTGACAGGGGGAACAGATACGCAGTATTTT | CASSPLTGGTDTQYF
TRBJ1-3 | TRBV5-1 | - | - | TGCGCCAGCAGCCGCGACAGTTTCCAGGGCTCTGGAAACACCATATATTTT | CASSRDSFQGSGNTIYF
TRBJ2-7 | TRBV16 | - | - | TGTGCCAGCAGCCAAAGACTGGACTCCTACGAGCAGTACTTC | CASSQRLDSYEQYF
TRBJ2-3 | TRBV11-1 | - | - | TGTGCCAGCAGCATACAGTCGTCTAGCACAGATACGCAGTATTTT | CASSIQSSSTDTQYF
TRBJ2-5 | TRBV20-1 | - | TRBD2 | TGCAGTGCTGGTGGGACTAGCGCGCCGTACCAAGAGACCCAGTACTTC | CSAGGTSAPYQETQYF
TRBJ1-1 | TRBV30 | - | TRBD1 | TGTGCCGCCCAGACAGGGAGTTTGTACACTGAAGCTTTCTTT | CAAQTGSLYTEAFF
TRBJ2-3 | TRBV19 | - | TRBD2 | TGTGCCAGTAGTATGGGGTCGGGGCGGGGGGCCCTCACAGATACGCAGTATTTT | CASSMGSGRGALTDTQYF
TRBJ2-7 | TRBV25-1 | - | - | TGTGCCAGCAGTGACTGGAGCTCCTACGAGCAGTACTTC | CASSDWSSYEQYF
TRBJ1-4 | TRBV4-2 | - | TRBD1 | TGTGCCAGCAGCCAAGGAGGGACAGGGGTTTTAGAAAAACTGTTTTTT | CASSQGGTGVLEKLFF
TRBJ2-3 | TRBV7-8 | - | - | TGTGCCAGCAGCTTAGCGCATCCTAGTCTTCGCACAGATACGCAGTATTTT | CASSLAHPSLRTDTQYF
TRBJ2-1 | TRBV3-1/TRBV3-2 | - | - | TGTGCCAGCAGCCAGGCTAGCCCCCGTGAGCAGTTCTTC | CASSQASPREQFF
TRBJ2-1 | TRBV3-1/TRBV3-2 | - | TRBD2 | TGTGCCAGCAGCCACCAGACTAGCGTCGACAATGAGCAGTTCTTC | CASSHQTSVDNEQFF
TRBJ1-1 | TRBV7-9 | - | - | TGTGCCAGCAGCCCACCGATTCGAGTCCCCAACACTGAAGCTTTCTTT | CASSPPIRVPNTEAFF
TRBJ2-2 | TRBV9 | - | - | TGTGCCAGCAGCCTTAGCGGGAACACCGGGGAGCTGTTTTTT | CASSLSGNTGELFF
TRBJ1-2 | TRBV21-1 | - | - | TGTGCCAGCAGCAAATTGAAGTCGGTCGGTCATGGCTACACCTTC | CASSKLKSVGHGYTF
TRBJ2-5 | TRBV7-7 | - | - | TGTGCCAGCAGCCTCCTCCCGAGCCTCAAAGAGACCCAGTACTTC | CASSLLPSLKETQYF
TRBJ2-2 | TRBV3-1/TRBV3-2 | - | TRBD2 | TGTGCCAGCAGCCGGCTAGCGGATACGAACACCGGGGAGCTGTTTTTT | CASSRLADTNTGELFF